This TCR beta chain was found in a study of siplizumab effects on memory and regulatory T cells. A note on this clone: Its specificity is not known.

V was clipped by 4 bases and J by 10 bases, with 13 bases between them. This CDR3 has 12 amino acids. The germline gives CDR1 SGHDT, CDR2 YYEEEE. Clones were read by immunoSEQ multiplex PCR, and TCRdb kept only the in-frame ones, dropping some. The sample records 92,000 or so clones, 75% to 90% being singletons. Regarding the study as a whole: Memory cells that were CD4+ and unstimulated gave rise to alloreactive sequences, which siplizumab significantly reduced.

The chain links TRBV5-6 to TRBJ2-3, with a possible D match to TRBD2 (5 bases). The material sequenced was CD4+ T cells sorted from blood. This TCR came from a human donor in good health. The CDR3 reads CASSLARGAQYF. The CDR3, as DNA: TGTGCCAGCAGCCTCGCCCGGGGTGCGCAGTATTTT.